Each of the 30 T cell receptor beta chains below was sequenced from the same sample in a study of T cell responses to AZD1222 COVID-19 vaccine. Data came from immunoSEQ multiplex PCR; TCRdb stores just in-frame clones and leaves some out. The sample holds over 90,000 clones, 88% seen once. This sample comprised peripheral blood, obtained on day 0 of AZD1222 vaccination. Receptor source: an adult in good health.

The gene calls are TRBV6-1 and TRBJ1-2; D gene ambiguous. CDR1 is MNHNS, CDR2 SASEGT, per germline. Trimming stripped 3 bases from V and 8 bases from J, with 13 bases between. This CDR3 is built from 13 residues. For the CDR3, the DNA is TGTGCCAGCAGTGAGGGCAGTCTACCCGGCTACACCTTC. Its translation is CASSEGSLPGYTF.

This chain connects TRBV5-1 to TRBJ2-5; 12 bases align to TRBD2. There are 15 residues in the CDR3. Germline V lookup: CDR1 SGHRS, CDR2 YFSETQ. V was pared by 5 bases and J by 4 bases, with 6 bases of the junction left unmatched. The CDR3 DNA reads TGCGCCAGCAGGCGACTAGCGGGAGCACCAGAGACCCAGTACTTC. Translation gives CASRRLAGAPETQYF. The whole variable domain, remainder taken from reference TRBV5-1 and TRBJ2-5, is KAGVTQTPRYLIKTRGQQVTLSCSPISGHRSVSWYQQTPGQGLQFLFEYFSETQRNKGNFPGRFSGRQFSNSRSEMNVSTLELGDSALYLCASRRLAGAPETQYFGPGTRLLVL.

The rearrangement links TRBV7-9 to TRBJ1-2, with TRBD1 matching over 8 bases. Per the germline V gene, CDR1 is SEHNR and CDR2 is FQNEAQ (reference sequence). The CDR3 length is 16 residues. The V segment lost 5 bases and the J segment 9 bases; nucleotides outside the gene matches: 17. DNA for the CDR3: TGTGCCAGCAGCGAGGACGGGACAGGAGGTCAAAGTCGCTACACCTTC. Protein product: CASSEDGTGGQSRYTF. The variable domain in full, completed from reference TRBV7-9 and TRBJ1-2, reads DTGVSQNPRHKITKRGQNVTFRCDPISEHNRLYWYRQTLGQGPEFLTYFQNEAQLEKSRLLSDRFSAERPKGSFSTLEIQRTEQGDSAMYLCASSEDGTGGQSRYTFGSGTRLTVV.

V and J are TRBV6-5 and TRBJ1-6, with D possibly TRBD1 on 5 matching bases. The CDR3 is 15 amino acids. Germline V gene lookup returns CDR1 MNHEY and CDR2 SVGAGI. Trimming shortened V by 8 bases and J by 7 bases, and 18 bases separated the two germline ends. CDR3 nucleotides: TGTGCCAGCTGGATGGGGCAGGGTTCCAATTCACCCCTCCACTTT. Its protein is CASWMGQGSNSPLHF.

The chain couples TRBV6-1 to TRBJ1-5, with D unclear. Germline CDR1 MNHNS, CDR2 SASEGT. The CDR3 is 13 amino acids. Trimming stripped 2 bases from V and 5 bases from J, with 7 bases between. CDR3 nucleotides: TGTGCCAGCAGTGAAATAGACGATCAGCCCCAGCATTTT. Protein: CASSEIDDQPQHF.

The rearrangement uses TRBV6-2 or TRBV6-3 and TRBJ1-5; 7 bases match TRBD1. The CDR3 has 15 residues. CDR1 is MNHEY, CDR2 SVGEGT, per germline. V lost 6 bases, J lost 7 bases, and 12 bases stayed unmatched. In nucleotides, the CDR3 is TGTGCCAGCAGCCCTGACCGGGACAGATCGCAGCCCCAGCATTTT. Encoded protein: CASSPDRDRSQPQHF.

This clone was recorded only once. The rearrangement links TRBV15 to TRBJ2-1; D uncertain. Trimming removed 1 base at V and 5 bases at J, with 12 bases between. The CDR3 spans 15 residues. Germline V gives CDR1 LNHNV, CDR2 YYDKDF (reference sequence). CDR3 coding DNA: TGTGCCACCAGCAGAGGAAGAGGATCTAACAATGAGCAGTTCTTC. Its protein is CATSRGRGSNNEQFF.

CDR3: CASSSPSSGTAENTEAFF. CDR3 bases: TGTGCCAGCAGCTCGCCGAGTTCTGGGACAGCAGAGAACACTGAAGCTTTCTTT. The genes are TRBV7-9 and TRBJ1-1; TRBD1 matches at 7 bases. From germline, CDR1 is SEHNR and CDR2 FQNEAQ (reference sequence). With V trimmed by 4 bases and J by 1 base, 15 bases remained unmatched. CDR3 length: 18 residues.

This clone is a singleton in its sample. The CDR3 sequence is CASSQDKAGYQPQHF. CDR3 sequence (DNA): TGCGCCAGCAGCCAAGATAAGGCAGGTTATCAGCCCCAGCATTTT. This sequence joins TRBV4-3 and TRBJ1-5; D is unresolved. Trimming took 0 bases from V and 5 from J, leaving 11 bases between them. There are 15 residues in the CDR3. Germline loops: CDR1 LGHNA, CDR2 YSLEER.

This chain uses TRBV12-3 or TRBV12-4 with TRBJ2-4; no firm D call. V lost 3 bases and J 5 bases, leaving 5 bases between the germline ends. The CDR3 is 12 residues long. CDR3 region: CASSFSENIQYF. Written as DNA, the CDR3 is TGTGCCAGCAGTTTCTCCGAAAACATTCAGTACTTC.

The rearrangement uses TRBV10-1 and TRBJ1-1; no clear D gene. V lost 3 bases and J 6 bases, leaving 11 bases between the germline ends. The CDR3 is 13 residues long. The germline gives CDR1 WNHNN, CDR2 SYGVQD (reference sequence). DNA of the CDR3: TGCGCCAGCAGTGAATCGGGGAAGGCTGAAGCTTTCTTT. Its translation is CASSESGKAEAFF.

The chain carries TRBV27 and TRBJ2-1, with D uncertain. Deletions cut 2 bases from V and 0 bases from J, with 8 bases between. CDR1 MNHEY and CDR2 SMNVEV come from the germline V gene (reference sequence). CDR3 length equals 15 residues. The chain's CDR3 is CASSLIGSSYNEQFF. Here the CDR3 DNA reads TGTGCCAGCAGTTTAATTGGAAGCTCCTACAATGAGCAGTTCTTC.

The chain couples TRBV27 to TRBJ1-3; no clear D. CDR3 size: 14 residues. Germline V lookup: CDR1 MNHEY, CDR2 SMNVEV (reference sequence). With 6 bases removed from V and 1 base from J, the gap between germline ends came to 10 bases. The DNA for the CDR3 is TGTGCCAGCAGCCAATATGAGTCTGGAAACACCATATATTTT. Encoded protein: CASSQYESGNTIYF.

The rearrangement uses TRBV5-5 and TRBJ1-5; maybe TRBD1 (5 bases). Per the germline V gene, CDR1 is SGHKS and CDR2 is YYEKEE (reference sequence). The CDR3 is 16 amino acids. Trimming took off 1 base at V and 0 bases at J, with 11 bases between the two ends. The CDR3 here is CASSLRGMGSNQPQHF. The CDR3 coding sequence is TGTGCCAGCAGCTTGAGGGGCATGGGTAGCAATCAGCCCCAGCATTTT.

The V gene is TRBV11-1, the J gene TRBJ1-2; the D gene is possibly TRBD1 (6 bases). CDR1 and CDR2 (germline): SGHAT, FQDESV (reference sequence). The CDR3 is 16 residues long. Trimming removed 5 bases at V and 0 bases at J, with 16 bases between. CDR3 sequence (DNA): TGTGCCAGCAGCGGAGGGGGAAGGAGCTCTAACTATGGCTACACCTTC. Its translation is CASSGGGRSSNYGYTF.

The chain carries TRBV19 and TRBJ1-5, with TRBD1 matching over 8 bases. The length of the CDR3 is 17 residues. The germline V gene has CDR1 LNHDA and CDR2 SQIVND (reference sequence). Unmatched junction bases numbered 12, after V lost 6 bases and J lost 2 bases. The CDR3 here is CASRGTGFHGGNQPQHF. In DNA form, the CDR3 reads TGTGCCAGTAGAGGGACAGGCTTTCATGGGGGCAATCAGCCCCAGCATTTT.

The chain uses TRBV5-1 and TRBJ2-1, with D possibly matching TRBD2 (6 bases). Germline V lookup: CDR1 SGHRS, CDR2 YFSETQ. The CDR3 is 12 residues long. V lost 0 bases and J 10 bases, leaving 8 bases between the germline ends. CDR3 nucleotide sequence: TGCGCCAGCAGCTTGGGTGGGGGGGAGCAGTTCTTC. It translates to CASSLGGGEQFF.

V gene TRBV7-2 combines with J gene TRBJ2-5, with 8 bases aligning to TRBD1. CDR1 SGHTA and CDR2 FQGNSA come from the germline V gene. V gave up 6 bases and J gave up 7 bases; unmatched junction bases: 7. The CDR3 runs to 13 residues. In nucleotides, the CDR3 is TGTGCCAGCAGACTAGGACAGGGTGGGACCCAGTACTTC. Its protein product is CASRLGQGGTQYF.

About this clone itself: An end of the junction does not agree with germline; a read error may underlie this. The chain joins TRBV27 to TRBJ2-2, with 7 bases lining up with TRBD2. Germline CDR1 and CDR2: MNHEY and SMNVEV (reference sequence). The CDR3 totals 14 residues. CDR3 nucleotides: TGTGCCAGCAGTAGCGGGGTGAACATCGGGGAGCTGTTTTTT. It codes for CASSSGVNIGELFF.

V usage is TRBV19 and J usage is TRBJ1-6; 9 bases fit TRBD1. Trimming removed 3 bases from V and 10 bases from J; junction bases left unmatched: 10. Per the germline V gene, CDR1 is LNHDA and CDR2 is SQIVND (reference sequence). There are 16 residues in the CDR3. The CDR3 protein is CASSIGDRASKSPLHF. The CDR3 DNA reads TGTGCCAGTAGTATCGGGGACAGGGCTTCGAAATCACCCCTCCACTTT.

The chain uses TRBV28 and TRBJ1-1; D ambiguous. The V gene's germline CDR1 is MDHEN and CDR2 SYDVKM. The CDR3 totals 14 residues. The V end was cut by 2 bases, the J end by 2 bases, with 9 bases between. CDR3 loop: CASSLVSANTEAFF. CDR3 nucleotides: TGTGCCAGCAGTTTAGTCTCCGCTAACACTGAAGCTTTCTTT.

The chain employs TRBV6-1 and TRBJ1-1; D may be TRBD1 (6 bases). CDR3 size: 13 residues. In germline, CDR1 is MNHNS, CDR2 SASEGT. Between the trimmed V and J ends, which lost 2 bases and 6 bases, there was a span of 10 bases. The CDR3 sequence is CASSETRGAEAFF. The CDR3 nucleotides read TGTGCCAGCAGTGAAACAAGGGGGGCTGAAGCTTTCTTT.

The rearrangement links TRBV7-3 to TRBJ2-5; a weak D match, TRBD2 (5 bases). Germline V gene lookup returns CDR1 SGHTA and CDR2 FQGTGA. Trimming stripped 5 bases from V and 2 bases from J, with 12 bases between. This CDR3 contains 14 residues. DNA for the CDR3: TGTGCCAGCAGCGAGACCGGGGTTCAAGAGACCCAGTACTTC. As protein: CASSETGVQETQYF.

The chain recombines TRBV9 with TRBJ1-1, with 9 bases that match TRBD1. The CDR3 sequence is 15 residues long. Germline values: CDR1 SGDLS, CDR2 YYNGEE. Trimming at V came to 4 bases and at J to 1 base, leaving 5 bases not matched to a gene. The CDR3 region has the DNA TGTGCCAGCAGCTCCCAGACAGGGGGGAACACTGAAGCTTTCTTT. This codes for CASSSQTGGNTEAFF.

The V call is TRBV19, the J call TRBJ2-2, with TRBD1 matching 7 bases. The V gene end was trimmed by 5 bases and the J gene end by 4 bases; junction bases not matched to a gene: 4. Germline V gives CDR1 LNHDA, CDR2 SQIVND (reference sequence). The CDR3 extends over 14 amino acids. The CDR3 DNA reads as TGTGCCAGTAGTTCCTGGACAGGCACCGGGGAGCTGTTTTTT. Protein: CASSSWTGTGELFF.

The chain employs TRBV11-2 and TRBJ2-1, with no clear D. The CDR3 length is 14 residues. Per germline, CDR1 SGHAT and CDR2 FQNNGV. V was pared by 4 bases and J by 6 bases, with 13 bases between. Here the CDR3 reads CASSYTLGLNEQFF. In DNA, the CDR3 is TGTGCCAGCAGCTATACCCTGGGCCTCAATGAGCAGTTCTTC.

This chain links TRBV6-5 with TRBJ2-3; 9 bases agree with TRBD1. V was clipped by 6 bases and J by 6 bases; unmatched bases: 10. Germline loops: CDR1 MNHEY, CDR2 SVGAGI. The CDR3 is made up of 15 amino acids. The CDR3 loop reads CASRVNRGHGDTQYF. CDR3 coding DNA: TGTGCCAGCAGGGTAAACAGGGGGCATGGGGATACGCAGTATTTT.

This clone showed up just once. The J gene is TRBJ1-5, the V gene TRBV19, with D hard to call. CDR3 length equals 14 residues. The V gene lost 3 bases and the J gene lost 2 bases, with 8 bases spanning the gap. Per the germline V gene, CDR1 is LNHDA and CDR2 is SQIVND (reference sequence). The CDR3 DNA reads as TGTGCCAGTAGTATGACCACGGGCAATCAGCCCCAGCATTTT. Its protein is CASSMTTGNQPQHF.

The rearrangement uses TRBV9 and TRBJ1-3; D remains ambiguous. This CDR3 comprises 14 residues. CDR1 and CDR2 (germline): SGDLS, YYNGEE. Trimming removed 4 bases at V and 0 bases at J, with 8 bases between. As DNA, the CDR3 is TGTGCCAGCAGCTCGGCAGGCTCTGGAAACACCATATATTTT. It codes for CASSSAGSGNTIYF.

V and J are TRBV5-4 and TRBJ1-2, with a weak D call TRBD1 (6 bases). CDR1 is SGHNT, CDR2 YYREEE, per germline (reference sequence). The CDR3 is 14 residues long. Trimming removed 4 bases from V and 3 bases from J, with 13 bases in between. In DNA, the CDR3 is TGTGCCAGCAGCCTACAGGGACTCGACTATGGCTACACCTTC. It encodes CASSLQGLDYGYTF.